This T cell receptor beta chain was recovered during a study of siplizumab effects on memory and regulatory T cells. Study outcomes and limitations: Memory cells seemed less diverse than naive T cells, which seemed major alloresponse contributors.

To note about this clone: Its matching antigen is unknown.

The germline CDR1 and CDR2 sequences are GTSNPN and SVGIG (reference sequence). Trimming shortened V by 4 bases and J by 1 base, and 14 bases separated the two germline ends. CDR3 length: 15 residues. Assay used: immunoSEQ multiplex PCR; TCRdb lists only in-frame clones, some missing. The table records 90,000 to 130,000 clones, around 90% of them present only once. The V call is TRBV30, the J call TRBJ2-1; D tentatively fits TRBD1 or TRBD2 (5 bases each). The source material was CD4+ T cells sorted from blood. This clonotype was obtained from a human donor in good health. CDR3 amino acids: CAWTRGWGSYNEQFF. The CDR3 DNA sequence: TGTGCCTGGACCCGAGGGTGGGGGTCCTACAATGAGCAGTTCTTC.